The clone carrying this T cell receptor (beta chain) appeared many times. The antigen remains unidentified. CDR1 SEHNR and CDR2 FQNEAQ come from the germline V gene (reference sequence). Trimming took off 0 bases at V and 6 bases at J, with 14 bases between the two ends. This CDR3 has 15 residues. The data were obtained in a study of T cells in Graves' hyperthyroidism and ophthalmopathy. A lack of ophthalmopathy progression within 18 months defined stable Graves' hyperthyroidism. Study conclusions and caveats: In simple terms, a model built on 13 V-J features told ophthalmopathy apart from stable hyperthyroidism.

RNA transcripts gave rise to amplified TCR beta CDR3 regions. A first-round RT-PCR of the TCR CDR3 used the HTBI primer set. TCRdb re-derived calls from the multiplex PCR reads in MiXCR, one entry per CDR3 protein. In the table there are hundreds of thousands of distinct CDR3 sequences, 46% of which are singletons. The clonotype originates from a woman under 30 with Graves' hyperthyroidism. This rearrangement joins TRBV7-9 to TRBJ1-2; D is possibly TRBD1 (5 bases). Source material: peripheral blood or thyroid tissue (not recorded which). The DNA of the CDR3 is TGTGCCAGCAGCTTAGCGGACACCCTAAGGGATGGCTACACCTTC. This translates into CASSLADTLRDGYTF. The variable domain in full, with the rest retrieved from reference TRBV7-9 and TRBJ1-2, is DTGVSQNPRHKITKRGQNVTFRCDPISEHNRLYWYRQTLGQGPEFLTYFQNEAQLEKSRLLSDRFSAERPKGSFSTLEIQRTEQGDSAMYLCASSLADTLRDGYTFGSGTRLTVV.